The T cell receptor (beta chain) described here comes from a study of blood T cell repertoires in COVID-19 (dated by TCRdb to about 2020). Notes on the research overall: Collaborator samples came from the United States, Italy and Spain and covered acute and convalescent phases of COVID-19. The material from the prospective study consisted of cDNA or gDNA derived from T cells, B-cell-depleted T cells, or PBMCs. Deeply sampled blood TCRbeta repertoires from subjects exposed to, actively infected with, or recovered from COVID-19 were included in the dataset. A freely available public database, intended as a resource for researchers studying the immune response to SARS-CoV-2, is where the repertoires were released. The samples were drawn from the first 160 participants of the ongoing ImmuneRACE study and from 950 to 1,500 subjects provided by 6 global collaborators. The sample metadata nearly always contained a de-identified subject ID, COVID-19 status, age in years and sex. Where available, HLA class I and class II types were obtained from metadata supplied by the sample provider rather than from assay-based typing. General study outcomes and caveats: How much clinical and demographic metadata was included differed by source and by participant, and the metadata was provided uncurated.

The immunoSEQ Assay, a bias-controlled multiplex PCR, was used to amplify TCRbeta CDR3 regions from genomic DNA. The study's processing was this. The number of nucleated cells in each sample was estimated from the amplification of reference gene primers within the assay. To quantify the absolute abundance of each unique TCRbeta CDR3 rearrangement, sequence reads were collapsed and filtered. For each sample, productive Simpson clonality was calculated as the square root of Simpson's diversity index across productive rearrangements. TCRdb took this table from immuneACCESS and kept in-frame rearrangements with V and J called. Such tables lack part of the clones; where checked against another copy, unresolved V genes explain under half of the gap, and the rest is unexplained. Clone size and V and J calls were adopted from that table, with D and trimming inferred from the DNA. This sample is represented by some 190,000 clones; roughly 80% of them were singletons. Together, the top ten hold roughly an eighth of the sample.

Clipping removes 5 bases from V and 4 bases from J, with 11 as the unmatched junction base count. CDR1 SGHRS and CDR2 YFSETQ were looked up in the germline V gene. The CDR3 measures 16 amino acids from cysteine to phenylalanine. Just CDR3 DNA is preserved here, 48 bases in frame from base 1. Participants in the prospective study were enrolled through a virtual design, were aged 18 to 89 years, and lived in 24 United States geographic areas. In the prospective study, cohorts were assigned on the basis of participant-reported clinical history obtained from a screening survey and a study questionnaire. Exposed participants had been in contact with someone with a PCR-confirmed or clinician-diagnosed COVID-19 case within 2 weeks of study entry. In the prospective study, whole blood, serum and a nasopharyngeal or oropharyngeal swab were collected from each participant by mobile phlebotomists. Prospective study participants could optionally give additional blood draws and questionnaires over an approximately 2-month period. Prospective study blood samples were shipped either frozen or at room temperature before DNA extraction.

A note on this clone: The target of this receptor is not known. Base qualities were left out, and no much larger clone turns up one base away.

The receptor's source is a man in his fifties or sixties who had been exposed to COVID-19. The sequence joins TRBV5-1 to TRBJ2-7; 11 central nucleotides agree with TRBD1. Material for sequencing was PBMCs or T cells enriched from blood (not recorded which). The CDR3 reads as follows: CASRTQPGQGEYEQYF. The base sequence is TGCGCCAGCAGAACCCAACCGGGACAGGGGGAGTACGAGCAGTACTTC.